The rows below give T cell receptor beta chains drawn from one sample of a study of human thymus T cells. Libraries were prepared by immunoSEQ multiplex PCR; TCRdb keeps only in-frame clonotypes and omits some of them. The table has 65,000 to 90,000 clones, around 95% seen once. Sample: thymus tissue. These receptors were taken from a girl under three years old with a congenital heart defect but otherwise immunologically healthy. Both conserved end residues are part of each CDR3. The D gene is left open where the match is weak. Where a row states a size, it is once, few, many or the class of an expanded clone; other rows omit it.

v_call	clone_size	d_call	j_call	cdr3_length	cdr3_aa
TRBV28	.	.	TRBJ1-2	17	CASSLCSSGTANYGYTF
TRBV6-1	.	.	TRBJ2-3	14	CASSEAMGTDTQYF
TRBV25-1	.	.	TRBJ2-7	10	CASKGYEQYF
TRBV5-4	few	.	TRBJ2-3	12	CASSFRTDTQYF
TRBV6-5	.	TRBD1	TRBJ1-1	16	CASSYDRGRKNTEAFF
TRBV9	.	.	TRBJ2-7	12	CASSVEKGEQYF
TRBV28	.	.	TRBJ2-7	17	CASSIRPETLYPYEQYF
TRBV18	few	TRBD1	TRBJ2-1	16	CASSPGQTGLYNEQFF
TRBV5-1	.	.	TRBJ2-6	16	CASSLDAGSGANVLTF
TRBV5-8	.	.	TRBJ1-2	13	CASSLVRKGGYTF
TRBV6-1	.	.	TRBJ1-4	15	CASSELGATNEKLFF
TRBV5-4	.	TRBD1	TRBJ1-1	18	CASSLGQGTAGMNTEAFF
TRBV5-1	.	TRBD1	TRBJ2-7	14	CASRVRTGFYEQYF
TRBV10-3	.	.	TRBJ1-2	13	CAISAQKEYGYTF
TRBV5-4	.	TRBD1	TRBJ1-2	14	CASSETGVNYGYTF
TRBV30	.	.	TRBJ2-7	12	CAWSVSRKEKYF
TRBV7-9	.	TRBD2	TRBJ2-1	18	CASSLGKTSGRTYNEQFF
TRBV6-5	.	.	TRBJ1-1	13	CASRKGENTEAFF
TRBV18	.	TRBD1	TRBJ1-2	12	CASSQDRVAYTF
TRBV4-3	.	.	TRBJ2-6	18	CASSQVVWDLSGANVLTF